This TCR beta chain is drawn from a study of blood T cell repertoires in COVID-19. Study details: The United States, Italy and Spain were the sources of the acute and convalescent COVID-19 samples. In each case, the material was cDNA or gDNA derived from T cells, B-cell-depleted T cells, or PBMCs.

Original handling: Reference gene primer amplification yielded estimated nucleated cell counts. Assay: immunoSEQ multiplex PCR; the TCRdb copy retains only in-frame clones and omits some. That table is the source of V, J and clone size, and D and trimming were worked out from the DNA. The table records about 230,000 clones, 80% to 85% of them present only once. Germline CDR1 reads LNHDA; CDR2 reads SQIVND (reference sequence). V was clipped by 4 bases and J by 6 bases, with 16 bases between them. The CDR3 is made up of 15 amino acids. Input material: peripheral blood. The chain has TRBV19 and TRBJ2-1, with D tentatively TRBD2 (6 bases). The receptor was isolated from a man aged 35 to 55 with acute or convalescent COVID-19. DNA of the CDR3: TGTGCCAGTAGTAAGGGACTTAGAGAGGGCAATGAGCAGTTCTTC. Encoded protein: CASSKGLREGNEQFF.